The 24 T cell receptor beta chains in this list originate from one sample, sequenced in a study of beta chain features in type 1 diabetes. Every isolated RNA sample was fully reverse transcribed, so sequencing captured expressed TCRB transcripts. Sequencing used immunoSEQ multiplex PCR; TCRdb keeps in-frame clones, though not all of them. The sample has approximately 170,000 clones, over 7.5% seen once. Sequenced sample: central memory CD4+ T cells from blood. The receptors come from a woman between 18 and 29 years old in good health.

Worth noting for this clone: Other DNA sequences in the same sample also yield this CDR3. This chain uses TRBV5-1 with TRBJ2-1, with TRBD2 as a possible D gene (6 bases). V lost 0 bases and J lost 8, with 12 bases in between. Per germline, CDR1 SGHRS and CDR2 YFSETQ. The CDR3 has 14 amino acids. The CDR3 region is CASSLEAGGDEQFF. The CDR3 DNA reads TGCGCCAGCAGCTTGGAAGCCGGGGGAGATGAGCAGTTCTTC.

This clone was picked up a small number of times. The chain employs TRBV25-1 and TRBJ1-1; TRBD1 might be the D (5 bases). The V and J ends lost 6 bases and 11 bases respectively, with 10 bases between them. The CDR3 runs 10 residues. Germline assignment: CDR1 MGHDK and CDR2 SYGVNS. CDR3 nucleotide sequence: TGTGCCAGCAGGGGGCTACGGGCTTTCTTT. Protein sequence: CASRGLRAFF.

This clone showed up just a few times. The V call is TRBV5-4, the J call TRBJ2-2, with TRBD1 matching over 7 bases. This CDR3 has 15 residues. The trim removed 2 bases at V and 0 bases at J, leaving 1 base unmatched. Germline V gene sequence: CDR1 SGHNT, CDR2 YYREEE (reference sequence). CDR3 coding DNA: TGTGCCAGCAGCTTCCAGGGGGCGAACACCGGGGAGCTGTTTTTT. As protein: CASSFQGANTGELFF.

This clone was seen a handful of times. The chain is built from TRBV6-1 and TRBJ2-3; TRBD1 is a possible D gene (6 bases). Trimming pared 0 bases from V and 5 bases from J, leaving 12 bases between. This CDR3 is built from 15 residues. The V gene's germline CDR1 is MNHNS and CDR2 SASEGT. The CDR3 DNA follows: TGTGCCAGCAGTGAAGCAGGGGGATGGATAGATACGCAGTATTTT. This encodes CASSEAGGWIDTQYF.

This rearrangement joins TRBV6-1 to TRBJ2-6, with unresolved D. The germline CDR1 and CDR2 sequences are MNHNS and SASEGT. The V end lost 8 bases, the J end lost 3 bases, and 8 bases lay between the germline ends. This CDR3 region has 13 residues. The CDR3 reads CASLEGGANVLTF. For the CDR3, the DNA is TGTGCCAGCCTAGAAGGTGGGGCCAACGTCCTGACTTTC.

The chain has TRBV18 and TRBJ2-3; D may be TRBD2 (6 bases). The CDR3 contains 16 residues. Between the trimmed V and J ends, which lost 2 bases and 6 bases, there was a span of 18 bases. Per germline, CDR1 KGHSH and CDR2 LQKENI. The CDR3 DNA reads TGTGCCAGCTCACCAACCGGGCAGCGGGCCTGGGATACGCAGTATTTT. Its protein is CASSPTGQRAWDTQYF.

The sample holds a few counts of this clone. The chain uses TRBV19 and TRBJ1-1; 8 nucleotides agree with TRBD1. In germline, CDR1 is LNHDA, CDR2 SQIVND (reference sequence). The CDR3 covers 14 residues. V dropped 4 bases and J dropped 4; count of bases not matched to a gene: 5. The CDR3 DNA follows: TGTGCCAGTAGTAAAGGACAGGGAACCACTGAAGCTTTCTTT. Amino acid sequence: CASSKGQGTTEAFF. The complete variable domain, with remaining parts taken from reference TRBV19 and TRBJ1-1, reads DGGITQSPKYLFRKEGQNVTLSCEQNLNHDAMYWYRQDPGQGLRLIYYSQIVNDFQKGDIAEGYSVSREKKESFPLTVTSAQKNPTAFYLCASSKGQGTTEAFFGQGTRLTVV.

This chain joins TRBV14 and TRBJ1-1; no clear D. V lost 1 base and J lost 1, with 7 bases in between. Germline V gene sequence: CDR1 SGHDN, CDR2 FVKESK. The CDR3 has 14 amino acids. In nucleotides, the CDR3 is TGTGCCAGCAGCCAAGTCCACGGGAACACTGAAGCTTTCTTT. Encoded protein: CASSQVHGNTEAFF.

This clone was seen a few times. The chain couples TRBV10-3 to TRBJ2-5; 7 bases map to TRBD1. The CDR3 has 13 amino acids. CDR1 and CDR2 (germline): ENHRY, SYGVKD. V shed 10 bases and J 2 bases; nucleotides not matched to a gene: 7. CDR3 loop: CASRGTQQETQYF. The CDR3 bases are TGTGCCAGCAGGGGGACACAGCAAGAGACCCAGTACTTC.

The sample holds a few counts of this clone. The chain recombines TRBV5-1 with TRBJ1-1; 8 bases line up with TRBD1. Germline CDR1 SGHRS, CDR2 YFSETQ. The CDR3 is made up of 15 amino acids. J lost 2 bases, V lost 2 bases, and 5 bases had no gene match. This chain's CDR3 is CASSLQGGANTEAFF. The CDR3 DNA reads as TGCGCCAGCAGCTTACAGGGGGGAGCCAACACTGAAGCTTTCTTT.

In its sample, this clone was seen a few times. The V call is TRBV7-9, the J call TRBJ1-2, with 7 bases matching TRBD1. The CDR3 has 13 residues. Trimming took 2 bases from V and 8 from J; bases not matched to a gene: 5. CDR1 is SEHNR and CDR2 is FQNEAQ in the germline V gene (reference sequence). The CDR3, as DNA: TGTGCCAGCAGCTTATGGCAGGGGGACGGCTACACCTTC. As protein: CASSLWQGDGYTF. The full variable domain, rest sourced from reference TRBV7-9 and TRBJ1-2, is DTGVSQNPRHKITKRGQNVTFRCDPISEHNRLYWYRQTLGQGPEFLTYFQNEAQLEKSRLLSDRFSAERPKGSFSTLEIQRTEQGDSAMYLCASSLWQGDGYTFGSGTRLTVV.

This clone turned up a few times. The V and J genes are TRBV7-2 and TRBJ1-5; D may be TRBD1 (6 bases). The CDR3 is made up of 15 amino acids. Germline V CDR1 and CDR2: SGHTA, FQGNSA. V shed 0 bases and J shed 6 bases, with 12 bases lying between them. Here the CDR3 DNA reads TGTGCCAGCAGCTTAGCGCAGGGGAACGGTCAGCCCCAGCATTTT. It encodes CASSLAQGNGQPQHF.

Only a few counts were recorded for this clone. The chain links TRBV30 to TRBJ1-2; the match to TRBD1 covers 9 bases. The length of the CDR3 is 13 residues. From germline, CDR1 is GTSNPN and CDR2 SVGIG (reference sequence). J was trimmed by 7 bases and V by 5 bases; bases with no gene match: 8. CDR3 nucleotide sequence: TGTGCCTGGGGACAGGGGATTCGGTCTGGCTACACCTTC. It specifies CAWGQGIRSGYTF.

Worth noting for this clone: One junction end disagrees with the germline gene, perhaps due to a read error. The chain links TRBV7-7 to TRBJ2-7, with 8 positions matching TRBD1. Per the germline V gene, CDR1 is SSHAT and CDR2 is FNYEAQ (reference sequence). This CDR3 has 12 residues. The CDR3 region has the DNA TGTGCTAGAGGACAGGGCTCCAACGAGCAGTACTTC. Amino acids: CARGQGSNEQYF.

This clone was detected only a few times. This chain joins TRBV19 and TRBJ2-7, with 10 bases aligning to TRBD1. Trimming cost V 9 bases and J 5 bases; bases outside gene matches: 10. This CDR3 has 14 amino acids. The germline V gene encodes CDR1 LNHDA and CDR2 SQIVND (reference sequence). The CDR3 protein is CASPDRGLFDEQYF. The DNA for the CDR3 is TGTGCCAGCCCAGACAGGGGGCTGTTCGACGAGCAGTACTTC. The full variable domain, rest sourced from reference TRBV19 and TRBJ2-7, is DGGITQSPKYLFRKEGQNVTLSCEQNLNHDAMYWYRQDPGQGLRLIYYSQIVNDFQKGDIAEGYSVSREKKESFPLTVTSAQKNPTAFYLCASPDRGLFDEQYFGPGTRLTVT.

This clone was observed a handful of times. The J gene is TRBJ1-2, the V gene TRBV14; 8 bases map to TRBD1. The CDR3 is 14 residues long. The germline V gene has CDR1 SGHDN and CDR2 FVKESK. Trimming took 3 bases from V and 4 from J; bases not matched to a gene: 4. DNA for the CDR3: TGTGCCAGCAGCCACCAGGACAGGGCCTATGGCTACACCTTC. It is translated as CASSHQDRAYGYTF.

There are a few counts of this clone. The chain recombines TRBV7-3 with TRBJ2-7; the D gene is possibly TRBD1 (5 bases). Germline values: CDR1 SGHTA, CDR2 FQGTGA. V was trimmed by 0 bases and J by 6 bases, leaving 12 bases between them. This CDR3 is 14 amino acids long. The CDR3 DNA follows: TGTGCCAGCAGCTTAACGGGGCAGGGTACCGAGCAGTACTTC. It is translated as CASSLTGQGTEQYF.

This clone was counted a few times. The genes are TRBV11-2 and TRBJ1-2; TRBD1 might be the D (5 bases). CDR3 length: 14 amino acids. CDR1 is SGHAT, CDR2 FQNNGV, per germline. Trimming pared 0 bases from V and 2 bases from J, leaving 7 bases between. The CDR3 is CASSLDRGNYGYTF. CDR3 DNA: TGTGCCAGCAGCTTAGATCGGGGGAACTATGGCTACACCTTC.

This clone appeared a few times. This chain connects TRBV2 to TRBJ2-3; D gene unclear. CDR1 and CDR2 (germline): SNHLY, FYNNEI. The CDR3 consists of 14 residues. V was cut by 5 bases and J by 0 bases, with 9 bases left in between. CDR3 protein: CASSPPPSTDTQYF. The CDR3 DNA follows: TGTGCCAGCAGTCCCCCCCCAAGCACAGATACGCAGTATTTT.

The rearrangement links TRBV5-1 to TRBJ1-1; D might be TRBD1 (5 bases). Germline values: CDR1 SGHRS, CDR2 YFSETQ. The CDR3 spans 15 residues. V was cut by 4 bases and J by 1 base, with 14 bases left in between. In DNA, the CDR3 is TGCGCCAGCAGCCTCACACAGGCGTCGAACACTGAAGCTTTCTTT. Its protein product is CASSLTQASNTEAFF. Looking up the rest from reference TRBV5-1 and TRBJ1-1 gives the full variable domain: KAGVTQTPRYLIKTRGQQVTLSCSPISGHRSVSWYQQTPGQGLQFLFEYFSETQRNKGNFPGRFSGRQFSNSRSEMNVSTLELGDSALYLCASSLTQASNTEAFFGQGTRLTVV.

This clone was detected a few times. This sequence joins TRBV7-2 and TRBJ2-2; D perhaps matches TRBD2 (6 bases). Trimming pared 2 bases from V and 7 bases from J, leaving 8 bases between. The germline V gene has CDR1 SGHTA and CDR2 FQGNSA. This CDR3 region has 13 residues. Written as DNA, the CDR3 is TGTGCCAGCAGCTTATACGGGAGCGGGGAGCTGTTTTTT. It encodes CASSLYGSGELFF. The whole variable domain, remainder taken from reference TRBV7-2 and TRBJ2-2, is GAGVSQSPSNKVTEKGKDVELRCDPISGHTALYWYRQSLGQGLEFLIYFQGNSAPDKSGLPSDRFSAERTGGSVSTLTIQRTQQEDSAVYLCASSLYGSGELFFGEGSRLTVL.

V and J are TRBV5-1 and TRBJ2-3; 14 nucleotides align to TRBD2. Trimming cost V 6 bases and J 5 bases; bases outside gene matches: 8. CDR3 size: 16 residues. The germline V gene has CDR1 SGHRS and CDR2 YFSETQ. The CDR3 region is CASTGTSGRGVDTQYF. The CDR3 bases are TGCGCCAGCACCGGGACTAGCGGGAGAGGTGTAGATACGCAGTATTTT.

The chain is built from TRBV30 and TRBJ1-5; D call uncertain. Per the germline V gene, CDR1 is GTSNPN and CDR2 is SVGIG (reference sequence). CDR3 length equals 12 residues. Trimming pared 4 bases from V and 7 bases from J, leaving 11 bases between. This chain's CDR3 is CAWTEGGQPQHF. For the CDR3, the DNA is TGTGCCTGGACGGAGGGCGGCCAGCCCCAGCATTTT.

The chain couples TRBV6-6 to TRBJ2-1, with TRBD1 matching over 7 bases. V was pared by 9 bases and J by 4 bases, with 6 bases of the junction left unmatched. The V gene's germline CDR1 is MNHNY and CDR2 SVGAGI (reference sequence). The length of the CDR3 is 13 residues. The CDR3 region is CARTGQSYNEQFF. In nucleotides, the CDR3 is TGTGCCAGAACGGGACAGTCTTACAATGAGCAGTTCTTC.